The clone carrying this TCR beta chain appeared many times. This sample is drawn from a study of regulatory T cells in long-lasting Graves disease. The CDR3 has 11 amino acids. Germline V gives CDR1 SNHLY, CDR2 FYNNEI. The ends were cut back, 8 bases at V and 2 bases at J, with 6 bases in the middle. Time point given: persistent/refractory GD, antithyroid drugs over 5 years with positive TRAb. There was RNA extracted from PBMCs, and the TCR library was made from it. EDTA tubes received about 9.6 milliliters of drawn peripheral blood. To make TCR beta libraries, researchers used iRepertoire HTBI primers and Arm-PCR of CDR3 regions. TCRdb redid the calling of the multiplex PCR reads with MiXCR, one entry per CDR3 protein. Here the sample spans about 470,000 distinct CDR3 sequences, roughly 21% being singletons.

Sequencing was performed on peripheral blood mononuclear cells (PBMCs), taken when the disease was refractory, from a patient treated with antithyroid drugs. This sequence was found in a female donor with Graves disease. The chain employs TRBV2 and TRBJ1-2, with TRBD1 as a possible D gene (5 bases). The CDR3 spells CASGGNYGYTF. The CDR3 DNA follows: TGTGCCAGCGGGGGGAACTATGGCTACACCTTC.